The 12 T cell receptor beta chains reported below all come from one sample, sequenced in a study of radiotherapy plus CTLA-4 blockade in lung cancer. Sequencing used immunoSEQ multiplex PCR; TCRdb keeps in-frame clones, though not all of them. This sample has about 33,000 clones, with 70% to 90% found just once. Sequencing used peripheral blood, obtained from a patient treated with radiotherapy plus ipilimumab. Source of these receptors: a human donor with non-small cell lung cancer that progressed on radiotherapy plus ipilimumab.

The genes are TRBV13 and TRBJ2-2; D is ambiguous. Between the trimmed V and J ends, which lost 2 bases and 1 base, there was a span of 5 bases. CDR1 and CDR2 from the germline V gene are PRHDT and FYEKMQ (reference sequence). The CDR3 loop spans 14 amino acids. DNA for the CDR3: TGTGCCAGCAGCTTACGGAGGAACACCGGGGAGCTGTTTTTT. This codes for CASSLRRNTGELFF.

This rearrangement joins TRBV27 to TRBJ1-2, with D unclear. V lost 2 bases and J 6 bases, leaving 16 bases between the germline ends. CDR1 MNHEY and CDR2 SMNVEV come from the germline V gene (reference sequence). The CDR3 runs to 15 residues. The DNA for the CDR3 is TGTGCCAGCAGTTTAAGGCAGGCGATAGACGATGGCTACACCTTC. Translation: CASSLRQAIDDGYTF.

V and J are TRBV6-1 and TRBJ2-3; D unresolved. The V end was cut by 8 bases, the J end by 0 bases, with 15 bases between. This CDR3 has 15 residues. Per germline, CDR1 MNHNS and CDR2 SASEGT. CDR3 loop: CASEMLGGSTDTQYF. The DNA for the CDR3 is TGTGCCAGCGAGATGCTCGGCGGTAGCACAGATACGCAGTATTTT.

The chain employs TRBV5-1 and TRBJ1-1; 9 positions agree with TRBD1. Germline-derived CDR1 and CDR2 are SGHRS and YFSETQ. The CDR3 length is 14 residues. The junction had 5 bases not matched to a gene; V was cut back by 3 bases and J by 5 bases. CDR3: CASSWGTGQTEAFF. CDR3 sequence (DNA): TGCGCCAGCAGCTGGGGGACAGGGCAGACTGAAGCTTTCTTT.

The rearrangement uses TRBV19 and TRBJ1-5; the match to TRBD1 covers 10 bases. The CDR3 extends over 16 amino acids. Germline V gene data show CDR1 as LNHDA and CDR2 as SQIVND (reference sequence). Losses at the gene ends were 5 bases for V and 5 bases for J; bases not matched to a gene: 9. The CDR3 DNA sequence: TGTGCCAGTAGTCCAACCAGACAGGGGGCTTATCAGCCCCAGCATTTT. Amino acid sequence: CASSPTRQGAYQPQHF.

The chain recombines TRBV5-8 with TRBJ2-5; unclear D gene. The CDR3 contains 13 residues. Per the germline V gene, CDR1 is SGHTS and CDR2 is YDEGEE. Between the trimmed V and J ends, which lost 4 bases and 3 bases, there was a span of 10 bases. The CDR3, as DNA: TGTGCCAGCAGCATCCTACGGGAAGAGACCCAGTACTTC. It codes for CASSILREETQYF.

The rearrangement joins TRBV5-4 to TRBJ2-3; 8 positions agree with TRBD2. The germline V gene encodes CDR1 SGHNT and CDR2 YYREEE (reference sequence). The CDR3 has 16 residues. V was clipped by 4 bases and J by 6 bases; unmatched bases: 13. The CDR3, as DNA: TGTGCCAGCAGCCCTGGGACTAGTCAGGCGTGGGATACGCAGTATTTT. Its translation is CASSPGTSQAWDTQYF.

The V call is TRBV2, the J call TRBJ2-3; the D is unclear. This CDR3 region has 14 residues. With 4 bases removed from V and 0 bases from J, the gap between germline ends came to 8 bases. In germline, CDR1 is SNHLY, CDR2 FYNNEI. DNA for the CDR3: TGTGCCAGCAGTGTAGAGTATAGCACAGATACGCAGTATTTT. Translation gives CASSVEYSTDTQYF.

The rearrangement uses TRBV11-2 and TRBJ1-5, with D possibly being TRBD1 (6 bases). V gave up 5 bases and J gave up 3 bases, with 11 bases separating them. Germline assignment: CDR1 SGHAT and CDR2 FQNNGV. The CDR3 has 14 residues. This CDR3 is CASSGGKVNQPQHF. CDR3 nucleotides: TGTGCCAGCAGCGGGGGCAAGGTCAATCAGCCCCAGCATTTT. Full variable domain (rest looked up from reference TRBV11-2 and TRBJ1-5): EAGVAQSPRYKIIEKRQSVAFWCNPISGHATLYWYQQILGQGPKLLIQFQNNGVVDDSQLPKDRFSAERLKGVDSTLKIQPAKLEDSAVYLCASSGGKVNQPQHFGDGTRLSIL.

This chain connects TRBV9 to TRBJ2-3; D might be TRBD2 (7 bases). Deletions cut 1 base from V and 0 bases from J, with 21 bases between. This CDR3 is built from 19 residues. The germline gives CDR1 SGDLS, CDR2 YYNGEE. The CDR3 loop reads CASSVRGVRGGVSTDTQYF. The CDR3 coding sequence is TGTGCCAGCAGCGTAAGGGGGGTAAGGGGAGGGGTTAGCACAGATACGCAGTATTTT.

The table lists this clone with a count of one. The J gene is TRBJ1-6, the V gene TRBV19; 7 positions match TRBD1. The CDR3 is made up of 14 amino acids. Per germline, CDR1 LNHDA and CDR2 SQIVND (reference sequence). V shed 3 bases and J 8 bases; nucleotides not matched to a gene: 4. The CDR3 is CASSIQGVDSPLHF. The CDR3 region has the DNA TGTGCCAGTAGTATTCAGGGGGTGGATTCACCCCTCCACTTT.

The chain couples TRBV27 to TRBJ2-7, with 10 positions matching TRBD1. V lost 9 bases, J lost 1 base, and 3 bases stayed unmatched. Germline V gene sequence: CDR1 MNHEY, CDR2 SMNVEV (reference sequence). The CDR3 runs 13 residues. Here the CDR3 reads CASRGQGSYEQYF. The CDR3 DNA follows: TGTGCCAGTAGGGGACAGGGGTCCTACGAGCAGTACTTC.